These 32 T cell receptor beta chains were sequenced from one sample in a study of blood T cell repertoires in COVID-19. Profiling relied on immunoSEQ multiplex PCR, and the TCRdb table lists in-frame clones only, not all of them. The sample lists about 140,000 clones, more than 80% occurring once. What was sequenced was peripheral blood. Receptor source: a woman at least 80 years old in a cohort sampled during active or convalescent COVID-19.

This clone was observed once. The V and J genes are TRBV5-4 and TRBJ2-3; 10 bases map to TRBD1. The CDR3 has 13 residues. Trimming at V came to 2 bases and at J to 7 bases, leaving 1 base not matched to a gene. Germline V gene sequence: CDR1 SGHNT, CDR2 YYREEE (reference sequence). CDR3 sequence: CASSFDRGHTQYF. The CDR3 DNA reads TGTGCCAGCAGCTTCGACAGGGGGCATACGCAGTATTTT.

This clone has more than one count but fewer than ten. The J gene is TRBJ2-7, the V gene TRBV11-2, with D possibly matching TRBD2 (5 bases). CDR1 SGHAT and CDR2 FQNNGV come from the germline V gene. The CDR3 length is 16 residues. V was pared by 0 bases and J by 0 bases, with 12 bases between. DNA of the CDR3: TGTGCCAGCAGCTTAGATCGGCGGGCAAGCTCCTACGAGCAGTACTTC. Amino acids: CASSLDRRASSYEQYF.

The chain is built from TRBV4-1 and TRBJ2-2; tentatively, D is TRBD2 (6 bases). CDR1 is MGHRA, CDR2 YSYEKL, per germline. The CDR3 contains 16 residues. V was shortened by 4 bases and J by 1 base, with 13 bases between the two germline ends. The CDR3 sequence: CASSPRRGGNTGELFF. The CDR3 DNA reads TGCGCCAGCAGCCCCCGCCGGGGAGGGAACACCGGGGAGCTGTTTTTT.

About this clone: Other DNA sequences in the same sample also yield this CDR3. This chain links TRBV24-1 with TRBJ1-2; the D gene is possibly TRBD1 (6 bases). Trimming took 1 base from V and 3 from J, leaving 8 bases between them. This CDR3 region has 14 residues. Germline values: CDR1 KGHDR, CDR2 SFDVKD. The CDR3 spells CATSDLNRDYGYTF. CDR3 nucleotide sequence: TGTGCCACCAGTGATTTAAACAGGGACTATGGCTACACCTTC.

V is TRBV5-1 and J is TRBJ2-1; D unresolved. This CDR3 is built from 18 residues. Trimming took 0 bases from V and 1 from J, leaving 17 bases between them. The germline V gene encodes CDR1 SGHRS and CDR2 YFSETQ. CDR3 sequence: CASSLGEFGALSYNEQFF. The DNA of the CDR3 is TGCGCCAGCAGCTTGGGCGAATTCGGAGCACTATCCTACAATGAGCAGTTCTTC.

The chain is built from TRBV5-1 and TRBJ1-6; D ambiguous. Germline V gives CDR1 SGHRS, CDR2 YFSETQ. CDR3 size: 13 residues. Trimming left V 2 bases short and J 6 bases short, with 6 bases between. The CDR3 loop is CASSFTANSPLHF. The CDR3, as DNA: TGCGCCAGCAGCTTCACAGCTAATTCACCCCTCCACTTT. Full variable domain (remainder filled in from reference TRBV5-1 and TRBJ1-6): KAGVTQTPRYLIKTRGQQVTLSCSPISGHRSVSWYQQTPGQGLQFLFEYFSETQRNKGNFPGRFSGRQFSNSRSEMNVSTLELGDSALYLCASSFTANSPLHFGNGTRLTVT.

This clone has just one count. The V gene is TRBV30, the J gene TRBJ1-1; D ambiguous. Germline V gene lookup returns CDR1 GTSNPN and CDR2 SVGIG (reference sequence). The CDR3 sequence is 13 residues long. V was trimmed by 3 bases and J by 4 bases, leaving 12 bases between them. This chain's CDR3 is CAWRRVVGTEAFF. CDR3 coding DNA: TGTGCCTGGAGAAGAGTAGTTGGCACTGAAGCTTTCTTT.

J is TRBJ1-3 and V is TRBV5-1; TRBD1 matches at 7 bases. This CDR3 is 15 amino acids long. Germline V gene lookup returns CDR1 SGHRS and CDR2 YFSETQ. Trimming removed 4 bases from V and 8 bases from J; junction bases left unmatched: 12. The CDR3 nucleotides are TGCGCCAGCAGCAAACCGACAGGGTGGTCAGACACCATATATTTT. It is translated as CASSKPTGWSDTIYF.

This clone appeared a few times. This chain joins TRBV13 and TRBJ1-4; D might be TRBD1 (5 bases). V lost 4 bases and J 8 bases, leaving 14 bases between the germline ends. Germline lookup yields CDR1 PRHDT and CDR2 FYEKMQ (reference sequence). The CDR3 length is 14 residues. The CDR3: CASSWGRGGEKLFF. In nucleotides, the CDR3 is TGTGCCAGCAGCTGGGGCCGCGGGGGGGAAAAACTGTTTTTT.

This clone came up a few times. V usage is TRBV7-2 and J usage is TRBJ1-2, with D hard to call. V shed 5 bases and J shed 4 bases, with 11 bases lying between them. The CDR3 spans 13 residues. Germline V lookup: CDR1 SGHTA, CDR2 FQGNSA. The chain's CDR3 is CASSRRHGYGYTF. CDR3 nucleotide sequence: TGTGCCAGCAGCAGAAGACATGGCTATGGCTACACCTTC.

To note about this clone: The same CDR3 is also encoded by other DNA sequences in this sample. CDR3 sequence (DNA): TGTGCCAGCAGCCAAGTGTTAACAAATGAAAAACTGTTTTTT. Protein sequence: CASSQVLTNEKLFF. This rearrangement joins TRBV3-1 (or the pseudogene TRBV3-2) to TRBJ1-4; D is unresolved. Trimming pared 1 base from V and 5 bases from J, leaving 8 bases between. The CDR3 loop spans 14 amino acids. Looked up from germline, CDR1 is LGHDT and CDR2 is YNNKEL (reference sequence).

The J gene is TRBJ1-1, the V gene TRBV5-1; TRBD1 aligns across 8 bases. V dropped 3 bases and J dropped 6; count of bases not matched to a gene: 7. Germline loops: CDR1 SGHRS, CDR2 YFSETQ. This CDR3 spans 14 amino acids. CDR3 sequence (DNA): TGCGCCAGCAGCTCCCAACAGGGGGGTTCTGAAGCTTTCTTT. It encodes CASSSQQGGSEAFF.

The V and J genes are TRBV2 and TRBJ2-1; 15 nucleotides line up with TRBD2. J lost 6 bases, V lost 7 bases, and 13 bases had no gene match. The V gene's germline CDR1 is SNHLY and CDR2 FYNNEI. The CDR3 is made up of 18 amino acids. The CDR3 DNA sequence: TGTGCCAGCACTCTTGGACTAGCGGGGGGGCCGAGGAGCAATGAGCAGTTCTTC. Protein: CASTLGLAGGPRSNEQFF.

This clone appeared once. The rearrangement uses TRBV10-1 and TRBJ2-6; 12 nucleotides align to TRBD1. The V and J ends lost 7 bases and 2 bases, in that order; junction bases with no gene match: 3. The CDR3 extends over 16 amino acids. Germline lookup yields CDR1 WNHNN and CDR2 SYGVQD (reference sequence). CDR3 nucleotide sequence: TGCGCCAGCATCGGGACAGGGGGCCCTGGGGCCAACGTCCTGACTTTC. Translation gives CASIGTGGPGANVLTF.

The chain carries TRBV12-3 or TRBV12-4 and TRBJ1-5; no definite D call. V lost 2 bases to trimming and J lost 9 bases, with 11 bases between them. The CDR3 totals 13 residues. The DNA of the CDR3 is TGTGCCAGCAGTTTATTCGAGCTTCTGCCCCAGCATTTT. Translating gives CASSLFELLPQHF.

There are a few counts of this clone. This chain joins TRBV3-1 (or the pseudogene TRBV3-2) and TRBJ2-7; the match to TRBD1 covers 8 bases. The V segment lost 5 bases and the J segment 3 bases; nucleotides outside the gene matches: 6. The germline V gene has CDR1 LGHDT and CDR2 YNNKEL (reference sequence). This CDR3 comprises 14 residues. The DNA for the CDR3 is TGTGCCAGCAGCTCTGGACAGGGAGGCTACGAGCAGTACTTC. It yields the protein CASSSGQGGYEQYF.

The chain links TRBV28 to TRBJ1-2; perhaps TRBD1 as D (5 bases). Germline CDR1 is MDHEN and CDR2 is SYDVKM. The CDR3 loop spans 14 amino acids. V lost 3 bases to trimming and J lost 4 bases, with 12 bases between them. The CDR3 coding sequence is TGTGCCAGCAGTTTGACAGTTCTTAGCTATGGCTACACCTTC. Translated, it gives CASSLTVLSYGYTF.

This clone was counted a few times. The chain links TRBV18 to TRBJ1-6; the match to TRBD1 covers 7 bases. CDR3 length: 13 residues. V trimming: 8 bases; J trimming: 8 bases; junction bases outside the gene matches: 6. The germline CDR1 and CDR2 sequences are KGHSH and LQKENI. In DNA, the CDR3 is TGTGCCAGCACAGGGGTAGTAGATTCACCCCTCCACTTT. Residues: CASTGVVDSPLHF.

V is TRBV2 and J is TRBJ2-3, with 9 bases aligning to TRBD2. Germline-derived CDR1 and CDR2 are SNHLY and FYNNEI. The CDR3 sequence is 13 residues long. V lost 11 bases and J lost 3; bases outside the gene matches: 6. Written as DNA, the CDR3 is TGTGCCTTCGGGCTAGCGGGGACAGATACGCAGTATTTT. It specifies CAFGLAGTDTQYF.

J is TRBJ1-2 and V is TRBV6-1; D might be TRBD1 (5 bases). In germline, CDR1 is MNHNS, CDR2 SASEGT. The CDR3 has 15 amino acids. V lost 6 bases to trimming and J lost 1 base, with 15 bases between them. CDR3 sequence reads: CASREPGLLNYGYTF. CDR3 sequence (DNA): TGTGCCAGCAGAGAACCGGGACTCCTTAACTATGGCTACACCTTC.

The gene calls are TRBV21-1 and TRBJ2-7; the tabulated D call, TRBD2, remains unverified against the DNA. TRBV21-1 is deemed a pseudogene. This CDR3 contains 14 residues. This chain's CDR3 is CASSEASGGAEQYV. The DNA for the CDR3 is TGTGCCAGCAGCGAAGCTAGCGGGGGGGCCGAGCAGTACGTC.

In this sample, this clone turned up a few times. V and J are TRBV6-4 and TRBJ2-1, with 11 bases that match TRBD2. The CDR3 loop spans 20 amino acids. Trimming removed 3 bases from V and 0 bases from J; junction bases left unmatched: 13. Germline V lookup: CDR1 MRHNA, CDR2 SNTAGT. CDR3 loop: CASSDKALAGEASSYNEQFF. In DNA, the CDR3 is TGTGCCAGCAGTGATAAGGCACTAGCGGGGGAAGCTAGCTCCTACAATGAGCAGTTCTTC.

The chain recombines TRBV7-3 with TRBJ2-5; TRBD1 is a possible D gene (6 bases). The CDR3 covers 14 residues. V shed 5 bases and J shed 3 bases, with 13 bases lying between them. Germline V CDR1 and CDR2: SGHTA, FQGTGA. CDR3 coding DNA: TGTGCCAGCAGCCTTGGGGGCCGTAAAGAGACCCAGTACTTC. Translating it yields CASSLGGRKETQYF.

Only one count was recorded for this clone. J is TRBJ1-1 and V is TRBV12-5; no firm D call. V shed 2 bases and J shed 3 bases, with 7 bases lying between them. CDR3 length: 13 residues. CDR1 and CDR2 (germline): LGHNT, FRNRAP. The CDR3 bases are TGTGCTAGTGGTTTGAGCGGGTACACTGAAGCTTTCTTT. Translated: CASGLSGYTEAFF.

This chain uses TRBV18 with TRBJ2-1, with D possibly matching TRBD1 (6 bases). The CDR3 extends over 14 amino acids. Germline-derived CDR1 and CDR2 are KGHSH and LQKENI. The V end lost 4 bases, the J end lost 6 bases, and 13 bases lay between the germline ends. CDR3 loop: CASSLQWGRNEQFF. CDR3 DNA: TGTGCCAGCTCACTCCAGTGGGGGCGCAATGAGCAGTTCTTC.

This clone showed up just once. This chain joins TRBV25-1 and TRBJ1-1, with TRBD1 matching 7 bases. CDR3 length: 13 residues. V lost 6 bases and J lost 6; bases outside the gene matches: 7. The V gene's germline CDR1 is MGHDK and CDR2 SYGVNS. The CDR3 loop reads CASRRQGIPEAFF. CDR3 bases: TGTGCCAGCAGAAGACAGGGTATACCTGAAGCTTTCTTT.

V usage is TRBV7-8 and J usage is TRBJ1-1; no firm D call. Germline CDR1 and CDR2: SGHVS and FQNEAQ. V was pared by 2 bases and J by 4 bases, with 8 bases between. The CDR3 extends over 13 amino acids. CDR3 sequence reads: CASSLYRLTEAFF. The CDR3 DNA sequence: TGTGCCAGCAGCTTATATCGTCTCACTGAAGCTTTCTTT.

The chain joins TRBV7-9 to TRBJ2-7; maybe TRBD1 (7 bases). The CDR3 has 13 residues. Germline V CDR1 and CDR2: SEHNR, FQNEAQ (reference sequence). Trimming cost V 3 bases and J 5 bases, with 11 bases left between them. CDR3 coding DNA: TGTGCCAGCAGCTTCGGCAGGGGGGACGAGCAGTACTTC. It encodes CASSFGRGDEQYF. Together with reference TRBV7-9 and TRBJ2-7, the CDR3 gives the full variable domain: DTGVSQNPRHKITKRGQNVTFRCDPISEHNRLYWYRQTLGQGPEFLTYFQNEAQLEKSRLLSDRFSAERPKGSFSTLEIQRTEQGDSAMYLCASSFGRGDEQYFGPGTRLTVT.

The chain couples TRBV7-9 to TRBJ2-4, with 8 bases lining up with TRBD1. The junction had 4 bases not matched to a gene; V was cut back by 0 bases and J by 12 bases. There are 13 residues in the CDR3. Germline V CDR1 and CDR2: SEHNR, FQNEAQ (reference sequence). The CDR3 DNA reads TGTGCCAGCAGCTTAGCCGCAGGGGGCGATCAGTACTTC. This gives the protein CASSLAAGGDQYF.

For the CDR3, the DNA is TGTGCCAGCAGCCAAGATCGGCAACGGGGGGGCCGGTACGAGCAGTACTTC. Protein sequence: CASSQDRQRGGRYEQYF. This rearrangement joins TRBV3-1 (or the pseudogene TRBV3-2) to TRBJ2-7, with 8 bases lining up with TRBD2. Per germline, CDR1 LGHDT and CDR2 YNNKEL (reference sequence). The CDR3 runs to 17 residues. V shed 0 bases and J 4 bases; nucleotides not matched to a gene: 11.

The CDR3 region has the DNA TGTGCCATCAGTGAGTTAAATTCAGGGGTACGGGGCCACTATGGCTACACCTTC. As protein: CAISELNSGVRGHYGYTF. The chain has TRBV10-3 and TRBJ1-2, with D possibly TRBD1 on 6 matching bases. Germline V gene lookup returns CDR1 ENHRY and CDR2 SYGVKD. V was pared by 1 base and J by 3 bases, with 21 bases between. The CDR3 has 18 amino acids.

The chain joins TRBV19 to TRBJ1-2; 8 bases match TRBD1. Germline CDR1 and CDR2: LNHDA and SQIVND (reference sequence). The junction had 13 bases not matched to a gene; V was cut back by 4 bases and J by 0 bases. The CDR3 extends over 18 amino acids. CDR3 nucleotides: TGTGCCAGTAGTAAAAGAGGACAGGGAGTTATTGCTAACTATGGCTACACCTTC. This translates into CASSKRGQGVIANYGYTF.